A selection of T cell receptor beta chains follows, all from one sample in a study of shared clonotypes between healthy human individuals. TCRdb's copy holds only in-frame clones and misses some; the assay was immunoSEQ multiplex PCR. The data contain around 2.5 million clones, approximately 93% of them singletons. The sequenced sample was naive CD4+ T cells from PBMCs. The source is a man aged 18 to 35 in good health. Some clones in this sample may be carry-over from other donors' samples. Both conserved end residues are part of each CDR3. D genes are given only for firm matches. The size field is filled for only some rows; it gives once, few, many or a size class.

>TRBJ2-2|-|TRBV25-1|-
CASMAQNTGELFF
TGTGCCAGCATGGCGCAGAACACCGGGGAGCTGTTTTTT
>TRBJ2-3|few|TRBV19|TRBD2
CASSTQRESRNTQYF
TGTGCCAGTAGTACCCAGCGGGAGTCTCGGAATACGCAGTATTTT
>TRBJ2-3|-|TRBV7-3|-
CASSSQSDTQYF
TGTGCCAGCAGCTCCCAGTCAGATACGCAGTATTTT
>TRBJ2-1|-|TRBV7-2|-
CASSLLGYNEQFF
TGTGCCAGCAGCTTATTAGGGTACAATGAGCAGTTCTTC
>TRBJ1-1|few|TRBV28|-
CASSFRLNTEAFF
TGTGCCAGCAGTTTTAGACTGAACACTGAAGCTTTCTTT
>TRBJ2-2|-|TRBV28|TRBD1
CASSLEGQGGTGELFF
TGTGCCAGCAGTTTAGAGGGACAGGGTGGCACCGGGGAGCTGTTTTTT
>TRBJ2-7|-|TRBV18|TRBD2
CASSDPLAGVGEQYF
TGTGCCAGCTCAGATCCCCTAGCGGGAGTTGGCGAGCAGTACTTC
>TRBJ2-2|-|TRBV28|-
CASKTGQSTGELFF
TGTGCCAGCAAGACGGGCCAAAGCACCGGGGAGCTGTTTTTT
>TRBJ2-7|-|TRBV6-5|TRBD1
CASRHRPQGDYEQYF
TGTGCCAGCAGGCACCGCCCCCAGGGGGACTACGAGCAGTACTTC
>TRBJ2-3|-|TRBV6-5|-
CASSYPGPDTQYF
TGTGCCAGCAGTTACCCCGGCCCAGATACGCAGTATTTT
>TRBJ2-1|-|TRBV7-3|TRBD2
CASSSKPGLAGELNEQFF
TGTGCCAGCAGCTCAAAACCGGGACTAGCGGGAGAACTCAATGAGCAGTTCTTC
>TRBJ1-5|-|TRBV18|TRBD1
CASSPPGQIPMPQHF
TGTGCCAGCTCACCACCGGGACAGATACCTATGCCCCAGCATTTT
>TRBJ1-3|-|TRBV7-8|-
CASSSRTALAGNTIYF
TGTGCCAGCAGCTCCCGGACGGCACTAGCTGGAAACACCATATATTTT
>TRBJ1-4|-|TRBV28|-
CASSRGTGTRGSTNEKLFF
TGTGCCAGCAGTCGGGGGACGGGGACACGGGGGTCCACTAATGAAAAACTGTTTTTT
>TRBJ1-1|-|TRBV30|-
CAWSVSGGTGAFF
TGTGCCTGGAGTGTATCGGGGGGGACTGGAGCTTTCTTT
>TRBJ1-3|-|TRBV28|-
CASSLYGQGPSGNTIYF
TGTGCCAGCAGTTTATATGGTCAGGGCCCCTCTGGAAACACCATATATTTT
>TRBJ2-2|-|TRBV14|-
CASSLGTPTGELFF
TGTGCCAGCAGCCTTGGGACGCCCACCGGGGAGCTGTTTTTT
>TRBJ2-7|-|TRBV11-2|TRBD2
CASSRTGTSESYEQYF
TGTGCCAGCAGCCGGACAGGGACTAGCGAAAGCTACGAGCAGTACTTC
>TRBJ2-7|-|TRBV7-2|TRBD2
CASRTSGPLSGEQYF
TGTGCCAGCAGGACTAGCGGGCCACTCTCGGGCGAGCAGTACTTC
>TRBJ2-1|-|TRBV19|-
CASSLNNEQFF
TGTGCCAGTAGTTTGAATAATGAGCAGTTCTTC
>TRBJ2-7|-|TRBV4-1|-
CASSLSLDVGWEQYF
TGCGCCAGCAGCCTCAGTTTGGATGTGGGGTGGGAGCAGTACTTC
>TRBJ1-5|-|TRBV6-1|-
CASSNDSNQPQHF
TGTGCCAGCAGCAACGACAGCAATCAGCCCCAGCATTTT
>TRBJ1-1|-|TRBV11-2|TRBD1
CASSRRNSGQENTEAFF
TGTGCCAGCAGCCGAAGAAATTCGGGACAGGAGAACACTGAAGCTTTCTTT
>TRBJ2-2|-|TRBV18|-
CASSSLSGNTGELFF
TGTGCCAGCTCATCACTTAGCGGAAACACCGGGGAGCTGTTTTTT
>TRBJ2-5|-|TRBV15|TRBD2
CATSRIGLADQETQYF
TGTGCCACCAGCAGGATTGGACTAGCGGACCAAGAGACCCAGTACTTC
>TRBJ1-2|-|TRBV7-9|TRBD1
CASSLAGQGVSGYTF
TGTGCCAGCAGCTTAGCAGGACAGGGAGTGAGTGGCTACACCTTC
>TRBJ2-1|-|TRBV7-8|TRBD2
CASSLAVSSYNEQFF
TGTGCCAGTAGCCTAGCGGTAAGCTCCTACAATGAGCAGTTCTTC
>TRBJ2-2|-|TRBV28|TRBD2
CASSFSGANTGELFF
TGTGCCAGCAGTTTCAGCGGGGCCAACACCGGGGAGCTGTTTTTT
>TRBJ2-1|once|TRBV7-9|TRBD1
CASSFDRGAGLDNEQFF
TGTGCCAGCAGTTTCGACAGGGGAGCTGGGCTGGACAATGAGCAGTTCTTC
>TRBJ2-7|once|TRBV10-3|TRBD2
CAISPTGGRQPYEQYF
TGTGCCATCAGTCCTACGGGAGGCAGGCAGCCCTACGAGCAGTACTTC
>TRBJ2-5|-|TRBV7-2|TRBD1
CASSAINRGQQYF
TGTGCCAGCAGCGCGATAAACAGGGGGCAACAGTACTTC
>TRBJ2-2|-|TRBV14|-
CASSQGVLTGELFF
TGTGCCAGCAGCCAAGGGGTCCTTACCGGGGAGCTGTTTTTT
>TRBJ1-6|-|TRBV5-4|-
CATKVGFGGSPLHF
TGTGCGACTAAAGTAGGGTTCGGGGGTTCACCCCTCCACTTT
>TRBJ1-2|-|TRBV30|-
CAWSVHYGYTF
TGTGCCTGGAGTGTTCACTATGGCTACACCTTC
>TRBJ2-1|-|TRBV28|TRBD1
CATISRDRGYNEQFF
TGTGCCACCATATCCCGGGACAGGGGCTACAATGAGCAGTTCTTC
>TRBJ1-5|-|TRBV5-1|-
CASSLGTDSNQPQHF
TGCGCCAGCAGCTTGGGGACAGATAGCAATCAGCCCCAGCATTTT
>TRBJ2-1|-|TRBV5-1|-
CASSPITYGVEQFF
TGCGCCAGCAGTCCAATAACCTACGGGGTAGAGCAGTTCTTC
>TRBJ1-1|-|TRBV7-3|-
CASSFNPNTEAFF
TGTGCCAGCAGCTTTAATCCGAACACTGAAGCTTTCTTT
>TRBJ2-5|-|TRBV7-2|-
CASSHWQETQYF
TGTGCCAGCAGCCACTGGCAAGAGACCCAGTACTTC
>TRBJ2-7|-|TRBV5-4|TRBD1
CASSAERQGTYEQYF
TGTGCCAGCAGCGCCGAGAGACAGGGAACCTACGAGCAGTACTTC
>TRBJ2-1|-|TRBV6-6|-
CASSRGSSYNEQFF
TGTGCCAGCAGTCGGGGGAGCTCCTACAATGAGCAGTTCTTC
>TRBJ1-4|-|TRBV5-6|TRBD1
CASSLAGTGREKLFF
TGTGCCAGCAGCTTGGCGGGGACAGGGAGAGAAAAACTGTTTTTT
>TRBJ2-1|-|TRBV7-3|TRBD2
CASSHTGGRSVDEQFF
TGTGCCAGCAGCCACACGGGCGGGAGGTCCGTCGATGAGCAGTTCTTC
>TRBJ2-3|-|TRBV5-4|-
CASSLGGITDTQYF
TGTGCCAGCAGCTTAGGCGGGATCACAGATACGCAGTATTTT
>TRBJ1-5|-|TRBV30|-
CAWSGYSNQPQHF
TGTGCCTGGAGTGGTTATAGCAATCAGCCCCAGCATTTT
>TRBJ1-5|-|TRBV6-5|-
CASRIGAGQPQHF
TGTGCCAGCAGGATAGGGGCGGGTCAGCCCCAGCATTTT
>TRBJ2-7|-|TRBV2|-
CASTAGAGGYEQYF
TGTGCCAGCACTGCCGGGGCAGGAGGCTACGAGCAGTACTTC
>TRBJ1-3|-|TRBV10-3|-
CAISELGSGNTIYF
TGTGCCATCAGTGAATTAGGCTCTGGAAACACCATATATTTT
>TRBJ2-1|-|TRBV14|-
CASSQMARVGNEQFF
TGTGCCAGCAGCCAAATGGCCAGGGTCGGCAATGAGCAGTTCTTC
>TRBJ2-7|-|TRBV2|-
CASSYLDEQYF
TGTGCCAGCAGCTACCTAGACGAGCAGTACTTC
>TRBJ1-1|-|TRBV6-1|-
CASSQRLGTAFF
TGTGCCAGCAGTCAGCGTTTAGGGACGGCTTTCTTT
>TRBJ1-2|-|TRBV7-9|-
CASSYDGTYGYTF
TGTGCCAGCAGCTACGATGGGACCTATGGCTACACCTTC
>TRBJ1-2|-|TRBV29-1|-
CSVDRYGYTF
TGCAGCGTGGATCGCTATGGCTACACCTTC
>TRBJ2-5|-|TRBV28|TRBD2
CASSSRLAGGRETQYF
TGTGCCAGCAGTTCCCGACTAGCGGGAGGGAGAGAGACCCAGTACTTC
>TRBJ1-1|-|TRBV11-2|-
CASGKGGGGTEAFF
TGTGCCAGCGGAAAAGGAGGCGGGGGAACTGAAGCTTTCTTT
>TRBJ1-4|-|TRBV5-1|-
CASSLARGAGEKLFF
TGCGCCAGCAGCTTGGCGAGGGGGGCAGGTGAAAAACTGTTTTTT
>TRBJ2-7|-|TRBV5-4|TRBD2
CASSHSGSYEQYF
TGTGCCAGCAGCCATAGCGGGAGCTACGAGCAGTACTTC
>TRBJ1-1|-|TRBV5-6|-
CASTASGGGTEAFF
TGTGCCAGCACCGCATCGGGGGGCGGAACTGAAGCTTTCTTT
>TRBJ1-1|-|TRBV28|TRBD1
CASSLPPPGGETEAFF
TGTGCCAGCAGTTTACCGCCCCCAGGGGGCGAGACTGAAGCTTTCTTT